These T cell receptor beta chains were read from a single sample in a study of T cells in Graves' hyperthyroidism and ophthalmopathy. TCRdb passed the multiplex PCR reads through MiXCR, listing each CDR3 protein once. The data show a few hundred thousand distinct CDR3 sequences, 46% seen once. Sequenced input: peripheral blood or thyroid tissue (not recorded which). All receptors derive from a woman between 18 and 29 years old with Graves' hyperthyroidism. Both conserved end residues are part of each CDR3. The order of the fields is D gene, J gene, clone size, V gene, CDR3 protein, CDR3 DNA. D genes are given only for firm matches. The listing skips clone size in some rows; elsewhere it reads once, few, many or a size class.

>NA|TRBJ2-5|few|TRBV9
CASSVHIAYRETQYF
TGTGCCAGCAGCGTACACATAGCGTACCGGGAGACCCAGTACTTC
>NA|TRBJ1-5|NA|TRBV6-1
CASGGQQGQPQHF
TGTGCCAGCGGGGGGCAGCAGGGTCAGCCCCAGCATTTT
>TRBD2|TRBJ2-5|NA|TRBV24-1
CATSDSTVEGERGQETQYF
TGTGCCACCAGTGATTCGACCGTCGAAGGAGAGCGGGGACAAGAGACCCAGTACTTC
>NA|TRBJ2-5|NA|TRBV7-2
CASSLVGQGFWVEETQYF
TGTGCCAGCAGCTTAGTCGGGCAGGGATTTTGGGTGGAAGAGACCCAGTACTTC
>NA|TRBJ1-2|many|TRBV29-1
CSVDPTRGGYTF
TGCAGCGTTGACCCCACTCGCGGTGGCTACACCTTC
>NA|TRBJ1-5|NA|TRBV29-1
CSIQGEGQPQHF
TGCAGCATCCAAGGTGAGGGTCAGCCCCAGCATTTT
>NA|TRBJ1-4|NA|TRBV7-9
CASSLRALGEKLFF
TGTGCCAGCAGCCTACGAGCCCTGGGGGAAAAACTGTTTTTT
>NA|TRBJ1-3|NA|TRBV2
CASTRQSSGHDGNTIYF
TGTGCCAGCACCCGACAAAGCTCAGGACATGACGGAAACACCATATATTTT
>NA|TRBJ1-5|few|TRBV7-8
CASSLANREPQHF
TGTGCCAGCAGCTTAGCAAACAGGGAGCCCCAGCATTTT
>TRBD1|TRBJ1-4|NA|TRBV9
CASSVAGTDEKLFF
TGTGCCAGCAGCGTAGCCGGGACAGATGAAAAACTGTTTTTT
>NA|TRBJ1-6|many|TRBV11-2
CASSLDWMDRMRLHF
TGTGCCAGCAGCTTAGATTGGATGGACCGCATGCGCCTCCACTTT